One T cell receptor beta chain is described in this entry. Its target antigen remains unknown. No base quality information exists; no much larger clone differs at one position. The CDR3 holds 15 amino acids from the cysteine to the phenylalanine. Only the CDR3 DNA is retained, 45 bases long and in frame from the first base. The germline V gene encodes CDR1 MNHNS and CDR2 SASEGT. V ends up 5 bases short and J 5 bases short, with an unmatched junction base count of 8. The data belong to a study of shared clonotypes between healthy human individuals (dated by TCRdb to 2019 to 2021). Study-level background: The cohort included a few men and a couple of women between 18 and 49 years of age. For each donor, CD4 naive and CD4 memory were each given three plates, CD8 naive was given two plates, and CD8 memory was given one plate. Blood TCR repertoires of about five healthy adults were deeply sequenced to estimate repertoire size and the extent of clonotype sharing between individuals. Libraries were prepared and TCR repertoires were sequenced by different laboratories using diverse techniques, in order to increase sequencing depth and limit assay-specific biases. Per donor, leukapheresis produced somewhere between about 0.85 and 10 billion PBMCs.

The donors were healthy, HIV-negative adults with no recently reported acute infections or vaccinations. Every donor was a Caucasian adult residing in Nashville, Tennessee, USA. CD4+ T cells were enriched through magnetic negative selection, after which naive cells were positively selected on CD45RA and the remaining negative fraction served as the memory subset. Blood was collected by leukapheresis, and PBMCs were isolated by Ficoll-Histopaque density gradient centrifugation and then cryopreserved in liquid nitrogen vapor phase. Analytical flow cytometry was used to check the purity and quantity of every magnetically sorted T cell population. From each sorted fraction, genomic DNA was isolated and quantified by UV absorbance on a Nanodrop 2000c. Study-level results and caveats: Across a handful of donors, about 5% of naive CD4, approximately 4% of naive CD8, approximately 2.5% of memory CD4, and around 0.4% of memory CD8 clonotypes were shared. Incomplete sequencing was indicated by rarefaction of sorted-subset datasets, despite the large sequencing depth. Naive subsets generally had larger estimated clonotype richness than memory subsets did. Higher generation probabilities were observed for clonotypes shared by all four sorted-subset donors than for non-shared clonotypes. Because the study included a small number of donors, the genetic and exposure-history diversity represented was limited. Based on pairwise subsampling, the degree of clonotype sharing among donors was expected to be affected by sequencing depth. Only blood was sampled, and tissue TCR repertoires likely differ from those in blood.

TCR CDR3 regions were amplified from genomic DNA by multiplex PCR using the deep immunoSEQ assay. Genomic DNA extracted from each cell subset was distributed evenly over all wells of several immunoSEQ 96-well plates, and each plate served as one replicate. For sorted subsets, 200 to 250 ng of genomic DNA, equivalent to 25,000 to 35,000 T cell genomes, went into each replicate PCR. The purified libraries were quantified using a Qubit 3.0 fluorometer, sized with a Bioanalyzer 2100, and then quantified again using the KAPA Library Quantification kit. Each immunoSEQ 96-well plate was sequenced on its own single-read 150-cycle Illumina NextSeq 550 flow cell. The study's processing was this. Because only junctional sequences without quality scores were contained in the immunoSEQ output, filtering matching that applied to full-length reads could not be performed. To assign V/J genes and CDR3, sequences were annotated against IMGT germline references using PyIR, a Python wrapper for IgBLAST v1.9. Reads with weak V/J assignments (E-value above 1e-6), missing CDR3, stop codons, out-of-frame junctions, or ambiguous translated residues were removed. V3J clonotypes were defined as sequences sharing the same inferred V gene, J gene, and CDR3 amino acid sequence. Percentage overlap between repertoires was computed as shared unique clonotypes divided by the size of the smaller repertoire. Richness of each repertoire was evaluated using RTK rarefaction, the Chao1 estimator, and Recon v2.1 estimates of unobserved clonotypes. Generation probabilities were computed with OLGA for all TCRbeta clonotypes obtained by the gDNA method from a handful of donors. TCRdb holds this immuneACCESS table with in-frame rearrangements only. Some clones are missing; in checked studies, unresolved V genes explain under half, and the rest has no known cause. V and J calls and clone size are given by that table; D and trimming were obtained from the DNA. Across this sample there are 1.6 million or so clones, with around 95% seen only once. The top ten constitute more than 0.9% of the sample.

Sequenced: naive CD4+ T cells sorted from blood. The sample's cell subset or site label is to be understood as: CD45RA+ positively selected. The origin of this receptor is a man aged 30-40 years in good health. Recombination linked TRBV6-1 to TRBJ2-2; TRBD2 agrees with 7 junctional bases. The DNA is TGTGCCAGCAGTTGGGGGAGGGCCGGAACCGGGGAGCTGTTTTTT. Translated, it gives CASSWGRAGTGELFF.